This T cell receptor beta chain was found in a study of blood T cells in healthy people across ages. The CDR3 runs to 17 residues. The germline gives CDR1 LGHDT, CDR2 YNNKEL (reference sequence). Losses at the gene ends were 4 bases for V and 1 base for J; bases not matched to a gene: 4. Then a second PCR, running about 6 to 11 cycles, was carried out with a sample-barcoded 5' primer and a J-beta primer mix. From the 5' RACE reads, TCRdb called clonotypes with MiXCR, one entry per CDR3 protein. The repertoire includes 1.5 million to 2 million distinct CDR3 sequences, about 49% of them detected once, and over 2% sits in the top ten.

The J gene is TRBJ2-1, the V gene TRBV3-1; 13 bases align to TRBD2. This TCR derives from a woman aged 40 to 50 in good health. Sequencing input: blood. CDR3 in amino acids: CASSLMTSGGSYNEQFF. The CDR3 bases are TGTGCCAGCAGCCTAATGACTAGCGGGGGGTCCTACAATGAGCAGTTCTTC.